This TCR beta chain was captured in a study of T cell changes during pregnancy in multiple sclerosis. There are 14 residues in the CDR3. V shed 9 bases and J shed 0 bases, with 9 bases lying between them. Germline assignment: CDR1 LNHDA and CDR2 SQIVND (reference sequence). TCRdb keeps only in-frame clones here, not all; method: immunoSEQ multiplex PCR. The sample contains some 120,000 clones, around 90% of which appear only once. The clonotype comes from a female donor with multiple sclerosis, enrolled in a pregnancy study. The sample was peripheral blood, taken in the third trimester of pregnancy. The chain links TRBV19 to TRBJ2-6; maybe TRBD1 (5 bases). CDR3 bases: TGTGCCAGCAGGGTTACCTCTGGGGCCAACGTCCTGACTTTC. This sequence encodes CASRVTSGANVLTF.